The present TCR beta chain was sequenced within a study of blood T cell repertoires in COVID-19. J gave up 4 bases and V 5 bases, and 7 bases lay outside the gene matches. The CDR3 runs to 15 residues. Germline CDR1 reads GTSNPN; CDR2 reads SVGIG (reference sequence). In the study's own analysis: Estimates of nucleated cell counts were drawn from the amplification of reference gene primers. Profiled with immunoSEQ multiplex PCR; TCRdb holds only in-frame clones, not every one. V, J and clone size are taken as reported in that table, and D and trimming were inferred from the DNA itself. The sample contains fewer than 400,000 clones, roughly 86% of which appear only once.

The receptor comes from a woman in her thirties with COVID-19, enrolled during active disease. The genes are TRBV30 and TRBJ2-2; 10 bases fit TRBD2. Specimen: peripheral blood. The CDR3 reads CAWDLGLAVTGELFF. The CDR3 DNA reads TGTGCCTGGGACCTTGGACTAGCGGTCACCGGGGAGCTGTTTTTT.